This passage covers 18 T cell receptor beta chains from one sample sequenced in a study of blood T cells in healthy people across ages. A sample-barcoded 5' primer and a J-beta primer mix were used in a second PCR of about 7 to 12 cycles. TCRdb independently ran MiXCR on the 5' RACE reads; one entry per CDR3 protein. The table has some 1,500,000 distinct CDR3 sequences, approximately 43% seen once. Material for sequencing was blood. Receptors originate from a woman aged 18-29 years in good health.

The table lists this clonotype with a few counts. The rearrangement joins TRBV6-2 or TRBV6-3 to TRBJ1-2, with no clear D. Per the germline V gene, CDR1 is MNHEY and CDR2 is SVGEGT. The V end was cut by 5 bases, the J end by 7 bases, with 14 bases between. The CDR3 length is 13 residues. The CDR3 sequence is CASSLRPNGGYTF. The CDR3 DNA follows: TGTGCCAGCAGTCTTCGACCAAACGGTGGCTACACCTTC.

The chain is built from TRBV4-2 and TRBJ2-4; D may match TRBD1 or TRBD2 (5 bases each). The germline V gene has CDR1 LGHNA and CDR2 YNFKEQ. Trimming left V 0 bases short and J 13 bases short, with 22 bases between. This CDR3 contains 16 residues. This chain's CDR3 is CASSQDRDDTYNEQYF. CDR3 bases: TGTGCCAGCAGCCAAGATAGGGACGATACCTACAATGAGCAGTACTTC.

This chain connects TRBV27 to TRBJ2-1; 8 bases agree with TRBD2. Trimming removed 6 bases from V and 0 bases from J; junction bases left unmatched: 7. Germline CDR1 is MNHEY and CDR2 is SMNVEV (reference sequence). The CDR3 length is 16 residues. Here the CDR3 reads CASRTLAGLSYNEQFF. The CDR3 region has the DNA TGTGCCAGCAGAACTCTAGCGGGCCTCTCCTACAATGAGCAGTTCTTC.

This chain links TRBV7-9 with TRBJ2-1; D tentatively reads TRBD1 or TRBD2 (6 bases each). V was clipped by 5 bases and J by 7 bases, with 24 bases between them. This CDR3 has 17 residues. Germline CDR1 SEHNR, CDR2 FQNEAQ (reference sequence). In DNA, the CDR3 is TGTGCCAGCAGCCTACGCCCTGATTGGGGGGCGGGTAATGAGCAGTTCTTC. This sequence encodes CASSLRPDWGAGNEQFF.

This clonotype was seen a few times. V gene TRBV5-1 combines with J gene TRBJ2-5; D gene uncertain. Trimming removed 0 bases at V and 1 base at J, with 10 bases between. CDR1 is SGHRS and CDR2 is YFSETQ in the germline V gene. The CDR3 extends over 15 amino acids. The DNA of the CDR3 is TGCGCCAGCAGCTTGGTAGGACGGGCCCAAGAGACCCAGTACTTC. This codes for CASSLVGRAQETQYF.

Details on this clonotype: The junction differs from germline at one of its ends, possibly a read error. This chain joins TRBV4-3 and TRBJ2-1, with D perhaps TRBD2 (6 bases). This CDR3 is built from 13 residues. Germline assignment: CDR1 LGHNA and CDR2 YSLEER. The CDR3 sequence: CASSQAPGLERFF. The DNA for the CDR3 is TGCGCCAGCAGCCAGGCTCCGGGACTTGAGCGGTTCTTC.

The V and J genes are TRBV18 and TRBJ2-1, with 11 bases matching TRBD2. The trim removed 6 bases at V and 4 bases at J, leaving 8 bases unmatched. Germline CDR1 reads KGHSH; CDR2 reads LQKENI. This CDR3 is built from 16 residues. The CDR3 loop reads CASSRELAGAYNEQFF. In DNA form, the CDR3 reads TGTGCCAGCTCCCGAGAACTAGCGGGAGCTTACAATGAGCAGTTCTTC.

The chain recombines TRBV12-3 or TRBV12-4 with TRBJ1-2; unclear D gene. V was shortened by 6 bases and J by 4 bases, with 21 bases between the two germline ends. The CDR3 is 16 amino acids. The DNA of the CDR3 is TGTGCCAGCAGCCCCTCGGCAGGCCTGGGGAGCTATGGCTACACCTTC. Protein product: CASSPSAGLGSYGYTF.

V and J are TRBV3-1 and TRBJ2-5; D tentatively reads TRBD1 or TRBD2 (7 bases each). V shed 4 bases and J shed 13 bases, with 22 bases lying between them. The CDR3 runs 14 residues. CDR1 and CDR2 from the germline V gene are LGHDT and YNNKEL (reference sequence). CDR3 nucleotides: TGTGCCAGCAGCCCCAGGGGGGGTCCGGTAGAGCGGTACTTC. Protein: CASSPRGGPVERYF.

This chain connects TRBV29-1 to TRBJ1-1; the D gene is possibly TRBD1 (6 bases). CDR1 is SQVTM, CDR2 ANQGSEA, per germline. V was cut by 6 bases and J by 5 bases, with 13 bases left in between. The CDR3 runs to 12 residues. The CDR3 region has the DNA TGCAGCGTCCACAGGGTAACAACTGAAGCTTTCTTT. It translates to CSVHRVTTEAFF.

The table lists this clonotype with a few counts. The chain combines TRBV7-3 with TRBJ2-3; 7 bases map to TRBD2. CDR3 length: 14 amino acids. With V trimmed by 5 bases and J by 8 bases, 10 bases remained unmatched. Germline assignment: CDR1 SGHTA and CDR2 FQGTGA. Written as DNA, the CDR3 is TGTGCCAGCAGCATGACTAGCCGAACGGGTACGCAGTATTTT. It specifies CASSMTSRTGTQYF.

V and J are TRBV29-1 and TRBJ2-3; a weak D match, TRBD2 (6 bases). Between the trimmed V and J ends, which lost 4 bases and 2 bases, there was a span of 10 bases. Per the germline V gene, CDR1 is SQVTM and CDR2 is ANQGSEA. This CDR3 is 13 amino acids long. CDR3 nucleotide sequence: TGCAGCGTTGCTAGCGCCCTCACAGATACGCAGTATTTT. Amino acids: CSVASALTDTQYF.

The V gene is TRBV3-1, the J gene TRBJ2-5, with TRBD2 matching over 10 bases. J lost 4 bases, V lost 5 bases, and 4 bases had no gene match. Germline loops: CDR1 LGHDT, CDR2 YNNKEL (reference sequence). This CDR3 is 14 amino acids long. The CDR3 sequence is CASSRLAGLETQYF. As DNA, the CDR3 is TGTGCCAGCAGCAGACTAGCGGGTTTAGAGACCCAGTACTTC.

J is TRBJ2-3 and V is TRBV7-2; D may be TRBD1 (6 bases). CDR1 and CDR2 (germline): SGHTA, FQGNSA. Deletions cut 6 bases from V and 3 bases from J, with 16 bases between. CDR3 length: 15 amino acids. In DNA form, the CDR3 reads TGTGCCAGCAGAAAGAGGGGGAAGAAGACAGATACGCAGTATTTT. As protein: CASRKRGKKTDTQYF.

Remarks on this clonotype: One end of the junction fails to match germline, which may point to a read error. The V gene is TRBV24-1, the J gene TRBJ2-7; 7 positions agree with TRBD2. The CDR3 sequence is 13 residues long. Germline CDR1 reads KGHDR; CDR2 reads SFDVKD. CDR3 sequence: CATGEAGSDEQYF. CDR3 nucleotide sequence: TGTGCCACCGGTGAAGCGGGATCGGACGAGCAGTACTTC.

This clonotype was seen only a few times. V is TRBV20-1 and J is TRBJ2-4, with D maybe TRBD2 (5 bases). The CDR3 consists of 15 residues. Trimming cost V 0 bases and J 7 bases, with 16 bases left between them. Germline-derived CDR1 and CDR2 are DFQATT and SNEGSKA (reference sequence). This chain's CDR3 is CSARDPGSRRNIQYF. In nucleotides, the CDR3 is TGCAGTGCTAGAGATCCGGGGTCCCGGAGGAACATTCAGTACTTC.

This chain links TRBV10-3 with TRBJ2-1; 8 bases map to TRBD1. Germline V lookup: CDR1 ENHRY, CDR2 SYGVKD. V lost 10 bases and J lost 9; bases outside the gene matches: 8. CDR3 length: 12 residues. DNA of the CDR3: TGTGCCAGTCGGCAGGGGGCAAGTGAGCAGTTCTTC. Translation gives CASRQGASEQFF.

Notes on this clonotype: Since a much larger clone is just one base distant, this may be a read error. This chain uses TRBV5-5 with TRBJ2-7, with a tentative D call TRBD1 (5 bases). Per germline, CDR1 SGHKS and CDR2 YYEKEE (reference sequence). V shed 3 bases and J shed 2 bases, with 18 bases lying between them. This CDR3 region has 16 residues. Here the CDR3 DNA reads TGTGCCAGCAGCTCCCATCAGGGTTTGGGTCCCTACGAGCAGTACTTC. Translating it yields CASSSHQGLGPYEQYF.